This T cell receptor beta chain was found in a study of T cell responses to AZD1222 COVID-19 vaccine. Study-level points and caveats: Donors skewed white British and female; clonal diversity was possibly underestimated.

On this clone itself: The antigen remains undetermined.

Unmatched junction bases numbered 9, after V lost 2 bases and J lost 10 bases. The CDR3 spans 16 residues. The germline V gene has CDR1 SNHLY and CDR2 FYNNEI. This table comes from immunoSEQ multiplex PCR, and its TCRdb copy is limited to in-frame clones, with some not included. The sample yields tens of thousands of clones, about 90% seen once. The chain recombines TRBV2 with TRBJ1-6; TRBD1 matches 9 bases. The clonotype comes from an adult in good health. The specimen comprised peripheral blood, sampled on day 0 of AZD1222 vaccination. The CDR3 DNA follows: TGTGCCAGCAGTGAATACAGGGGGCAGGGAGGATCACCCCTCCACTTT. Translation gives CASSEYRGQGGSPLHF.